This T cell receptor beta chain appears in the sequencing data of a study of identical twins. This clonotype appeared a few times. From germline, CDR1 is SQVTM and CDR2 ANQGSEA. This CDR3 has 14 amino acids. V lost 4 bases to trimming and J lost 0 bases, with 11 bases between them. Template switching (which added a universal primer site) was used, and cDNA carried unique molecular identifiers. TCRdb ran MiXCR on the 5' RACE reads and lists one entry per CDR3 protein. Of 1,800,000 or so distinct CDR3 sequences listed, roughly 35% are singletons. J is TRBJ2-3 and V is TRBV29-1; the D gene is possibly TRBD1 (5 bases). This TCR derives from a newborn girl in good health. Sequenced input: cord blood. DNA of the CDR3: TGCAGCGTTGCTCAGGGAACCAGCACAGATACGCAGTATTTT. It codes for CSVAQGTSTDTQYF.